The rows below give T cell receptor beta chains drawn from one sample of a study of response to subunit inactivated influenza vaccine. TCRdb ran MiXCR on the RT-PCR reads and lists one entry per CDR3 protein. The table shows about 540,000 distinct CDR3 sequences, with around a quarter occurring only once. These data were likewise used in another study, on T cells expressing NK-cell markers.

The sequencing used CD4+ T cells sorted from PBMCs, collected 11 to 12 days after vaccination. The origin of the receptors is a man in his fifties or sixties who received an inactivated influenza vaccine. Both conserved end residues are part of each CDR3. D genes are given only for firm matches. Not every row has a clone size; where given, it reads once, few, many or a size class.

cdr3_length: 13
v_call: TRBV28
j_call: TRBJ1-5
d_call: .
clone_size: many
cdr3_aa: CASTGTRNQPQHF
cdr3_nt: TGTGCCAGCACAGGGACGCGCAATCAGCCCCAGCATTTT

cdr3_length: 14
v_call: TRBV6-1
j_call: TRBJ1-1
d_call: .
clone_size: many
cdr3_aa: CASRPTGQNTEAFF
cdr3_nt: TGTGCCAGCAGACCGACAGGCCAGAACACTGAAGCTTTCTTT

cdr3_length: 15
v_call: TRBV10-2
j_call: TRBJ1-6
d_call: TRBD1
clone_size: few
cdr3_aa: CASSDSDRGNSPLHF
cdr3_nt: TGCGCCAGCAGCGATTCGGACAGGGGGAATTCACCCCTCCACTTT

cdr3_length: 14
v_call: TRBV20-1
j_call: TRBJ1-5
d_call: .
clone_size: few
cdr3_aa: CSAVRGPSNQPQHF
cdr3_nt: TGCAGTGCCGTTAGAGGGCCTAGCAATCAGCCCCAGCATTTT

cdr3_length: 14
v_call: TRBV29-1
j_call: TRBJ2-7
d_call: TRBD1
clone_size: .
cdr3_aa: CSAKGQGELGEQYF
cdr3_nt: TGCAGCGCCAAGGGACAGGGAGAATTGGGAGAGCAGTACTTC

cdr3_length: 15
v_call: TRBV4-1
j_call: TRBJ1-2
d_call: .
clone_size: .
cdr3_aa: CASSQGAGLNYGYTF
cdr3_nt: TGCGCCAGCAGCCAAGGAGCCGGGTTAAACTATGGCTACACCTTC

cdr3_length: 12
v_call: TRBV3-1
j_call: TRBJ2-5
d_call: .
clone_size: .
cdr3_aa: CASRGAGETQYF
cdr3_nt: TGTGCCAGCAGGGGGGCCGGAGAGACCCAGTACTTC

cdr3_length: 16
v_call: TRBV2
j_call: TRBJ1-2
d_call: .
clone_size: few
cdr3_aa: CASSDWGGRGTYGYTF
cdr3_nt: TGTGCCAGCAGTGATTGGGGGGGCAGGGGTACCTATGGCTACACCTTC

cdr3_length: 14
v_call: TRBV7-9
j_call: TRBJ2-7
d_call: .
clone_size: .
cdr3_aa: CASSLAGSFYEQYF
cdr3_nt: TGTGCCAGCAGCTTAGCGGGATCTTTCTACGAGCAGTACTTC

cdr3_length: 16
v_call: TRBV5-1
j_call: TRBJ2-1
d_call: .
clone_size: few
cdr3_aa: CASSLEVISGYNEQFF
cdr3_nt: TGCGCCAGCAGCTTGGAAGTGATTAGCGGCTACAATGAGCAGTTCTTC

cdr3_length: 13
v_call: TRBV2
j_call: TRBJ1-5
d_call: TRBD1
clone_size: few
cdr3_aa: CASNRGGNQPQHF
cdr3_nt: TGTGCCAGTAACAGGGGTGGGAATCAGCCCCAGCATTTT

cdr3_length: 16
v_call: TRBV10-3
j_call: TRBJ2-4
d_call: TRBD1
clone_size: few
cdr3_aa: CAISPGQGGERNIQYF
cdr3_nt: TGTGCCATCAGCCCGGGACAGGGAGGGGAGCGGAACATTCAGTACTTC

cdr3_length: 15
v_call: TRBV29-1
j_call: TRBJ2-3
d_call: TRBD1
clone_size: many
cdr3_aa: CSVGISGQGTDTQYF
cdr3_nt: TGCAGCGTTGGGATCTCGGGACAGGGCACAGATACGCAGTATTTT

cdr3_length: 14
v_call: TRBV19
j_call: TRBJ2-5
d_call: .
clone_size: .
cdr3_aa: CASSIGQGMSTQYF
cdr3_nt: TGTGCCAGTAGTATCGGGCAGGGGATGAGTACCCAGTACTTC

cdr3_length: 16
v_call: TRBV18
j_call: TRBJ2-7
d_call: .
clone_size: .
cdr3_aa: CASSPLTRALTYEQYF
cdr3_nt: TGTGCCAGCTCACCACTGACCAGGGCCCTGACCTACGAGCAGTACTTC

cdr3_length: 18
v_call: TRBV4-2
j_call: TRBJ2-2
d_call: .
clone_size: .
cdr3_aa: CASSQERARGLNTGELFF
cdr3_nt: TGTGCCAGCAGCCAAGAGCGAGCAAGGGGCCTGAACACCGGGGAGCTGTTTTTT

cdr3_length: 12
v_call: TRBV12-3/TRBV12-4
j_call: TRBJ2-1
d_call: .
clone_size: .
cdr3_aa: CASRDRYNEQFF
cdr3_nt: TGTGCCAGCAGAGACAGATACAATGAGCAGTTCTTC

cdr3_length: 17
v_call: TRBV5-1
j_call: TRBJ1-1
d_call: TRBD1
clone_size: few
cdr3_aa: CASSRQLFGQGPAEAFF
cdr3_nt: TGCGCCAGCAGCCGACAATTATTTGGACAGGGACCGGCTGAAGCTTTCTTT

cdr3_length: 14
v_call: TRBV20-1
j_call: TRBJ2-1
d_call: .
clone_size: many
cdr3_aa: CSADDTTSYNEQFF
cdr3_nt: TGCAGTGCTGACGACACAACCTCCTACAATGAGCAGTTCTTC

cdr3_length: 11
v_call: TRBV30
j_call: TRBJ2-1
d_call: TRBD1
clone_size: .
cdr3_aa: CAWNPTGIPFF
cdr3_nt: TGTGCCTGGAACCCGACAGGGATTCCGTTCTTC

cdr3_length: 13
v_call: TRBV15
j_call: TRBJ2-3
d_call: TRBD2
clone_size: .
cdr3_aa: CATSRGGTDTQYF
cdr3_nt: TGTGCCACCAGCCGGGGGGGGACAGATACGCAGTATTTT

cdr3_length: 9
v_call: TRBV20-1
j_call: TRBJ2-4
d_call: .
clone_size: .
cdr3_aa: CSARDGRDF
cdr3_nt: TGCAGTGCTAGAGATGGACGGGACTTC

cdr3_length: 12
v_call: TRBV7-6
j_call: TRBJ2-3
d_call: .
clone_size: .
cdr3_aa: CASSLAGDTQNF
cdr3_nt: TGTGCCAGCAGCTTAGCAGGAGATACGCAGAATTTT

cdr3_length: 11
v_call: TRBV5-1
j_call: TRBJ2-3
d_call: .
clone_size: .
cdr3_aa: CASSAEGTQYF
cdr3_nt: TGCGCCAGCAGCGCGGAAGGTACGCAGTATTTT

cdr3_length: 18
v_call: TRBV11-2
j_call: TRBJ2-2
d_call: .
clone_size: .
cdr3_aa: CASSLVLGRLEDTGELFF
cdr3_nt: TGTGCCAGCAGCTTAGTATTGGGTAGGCTAGAAGACACCGGGGAGCTGTTTTTT

cdr3_length: 15
v_call: TRBV20-1
j_call: TRBJ2-7
d_call: .
clone_size: .
cdr3_aa: CSARVVRQGPYEQYF
cdr3_nt: TGCAGTGCTAGAGTAGTTAGGCAGGGTCCCTACGAGCAGTACTTC

cdr3_length: 12
v_call: TRBV29-1
j_call: TRBJ2-3
d_call: .
clone_size: few
cdr3_aa: CSVGGSTDTQYF
cdr3_nt: TGCAGCGTTGGAGGGAGCACAGATACGCAGTATTTT

cdr3_length: 13
v_call: TRBV5-1
j_call: TRBJ2-3
d_call: .
clone_size: many
cdr3_aa: CASSLVQSDTQYF
cdr3_nt: TGCGCCAGCAGCTTGGTTCAGTCAGATACGCAGTATTTT

cdr3_length: 16
v_call: TRBV9
j_call: TRBJ2-7
d_call: TRBD2
clone_size: .
cdr3_aa: CASSVEGSGRLSEQYF
cdr3_nt: TGTGCCAGCAGCGTGGAGGGCAGCGGGAGATTAAGCGAGCAGTACTTC